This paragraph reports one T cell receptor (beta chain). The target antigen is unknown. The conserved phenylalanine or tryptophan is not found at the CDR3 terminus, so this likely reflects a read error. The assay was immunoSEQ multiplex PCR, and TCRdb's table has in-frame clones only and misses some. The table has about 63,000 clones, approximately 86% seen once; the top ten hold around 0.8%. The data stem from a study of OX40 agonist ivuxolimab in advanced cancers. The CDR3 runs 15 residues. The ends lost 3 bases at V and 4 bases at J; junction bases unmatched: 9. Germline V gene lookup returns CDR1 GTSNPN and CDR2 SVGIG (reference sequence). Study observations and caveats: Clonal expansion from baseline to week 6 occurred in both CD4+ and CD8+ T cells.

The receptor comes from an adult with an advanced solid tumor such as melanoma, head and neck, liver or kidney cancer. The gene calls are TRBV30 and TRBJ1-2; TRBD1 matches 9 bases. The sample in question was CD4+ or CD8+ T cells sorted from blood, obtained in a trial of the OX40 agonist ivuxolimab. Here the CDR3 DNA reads TGTGCCTGGAGCGCCCGGGACAGGGTTAGCTATGGCTACACCTCC. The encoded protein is CAWSARDRVSYGYTS.